This is a list of T cell receptor beta chains from one sample in a study of T cell responses to AZD1222 COVID-19 vaccine. TCRdb's table, derived via immunoSEQ multiplex PCR, lists solely in-frame clones and lacks some. This sample has about 160,000 clones, with approximately 90% found just once. The sequences come from peripheral blood, collected on day 0 of AZD1222 vaccination. These receptors all come from an adult in good health. The CDR3 runs from the conserved cysteine through the conserved F or W. Size values are once, few and many counts, or a class for expanded clones, and some rows have none.

>TRBV28|TRBJ1-4|-
CASREQGALREKLFF
>TRBV19|TRBJ2-5|-
CASSTGQGVSETQYF
>TRBV6-2/TRBV6-3|TRBJ2-7|-
CASSYSLTGTFYEQYF
>TRBV12-3/TRBV12-4|TRBJ1-2|once
CASSQGQGGYTF
>TRBV28|TRBJ1-2|-
CASSLNRGRVF
>TRBV6-5|TRBJ2-7|once
CASSYSWDTLYEQYF
>TRBV7-9|TRBJ1-1|-
CASSLPQGPNTEAFF
>TRBV15|TRBJ2-7|-
CATSRETVVAYEQYF
>TRBV5-1|TRBJ2-7|once
CASSLESGKLYEQYF
>TRBV3-1/TRBV3-2|TRBJ2-3|-
CASSQDPLAVGTDTQYF
>TRBV28|TRBJ2-7|-
CASSLGITVHEQYF
>TRBV7-2|TRBJ2-7|few
CASSLSQISSYEQYF
>TRBV6-5|TRBJ2-2|-
CASTPTQVSGELFF
>TRBV12-3/TRBV12-4|TRBJ1-2|-
CASRSGGYGYTF
>TRBV19|TRBJ1-6|once
CASSVDRDAYSPLHF
>TRBV5-1|TRBJ1-1|-
CASSLTGTGGLGTEAFF
>TRBV7-9|TRBJ2-2|-
CASSLSGWGFGGELFF
>TRBV7-8|TRBJ2-6|-
CASRLRGANVLTF
>TRBV9|TRBJ2-1|-
CASSVGQGYNEQFF
>TRBV4-3|TRBJ2-7|-
CASSQEMDSYEQYF
>TRBV7-2|TRBJ1-1|few
CASSLAIQNTEAFF
>TRBV5-1|TRBJ2-5|-
CASGEETQYF
>TRBV5-1|TRBJ1-2|-
CASSPTSIMNSRFSDGYTF
>TRBV19|TRBJ1-3|-
CASIRAGGSGNTIYF
>TRBV10-2|TRBJ1-1|once
CASSEIGGGNTEAFF
>TRBV11-3|TRBJ2-7|-
CASSLGWGQAYEQYF
>TRBV6-5|TRBJ2-1|-
CASSGTDFHNEQFF
>TRBV11-2|TRBJ1-5|-
CASSLDAGASNQPQHF
>TRBV5-8|TRBJ2-7|-
CASSLRGSYEQYF
>TRBV10-3|TRBJ1-1|-
CAISEPGQGGRTEAFF
>TRBV6-2/TRBV6-3|TRBJ1-6|-
CASSSSGGARNSPLHF
>TRBV19|TRBJ2-7|-
CASSMLPRDRVRGEQYF
>TRBV4-3|TRBJ2-2|-
CASSQDYTLAGITGELFF
>TRBV7-2|TRBJ1-1|-
CASSLKRGSTEAFF
>TRBV29-1|TRBJ1-5|-
CSVLDRVGNQPQHF
>TRBV5-1|TRBJ1-1|-
CASSFRAEGTEAFF
>TRBV18|TRBJ2-5|-
CASSPSQETQYF
>TRBV28|TRBJ1-2|-
CASRTGTGVRGYTF
>TRBV19|TRBJ2-3|-
CASRSRGIPTPYF
>TRBV3-1/TRBV3-2|TRBJ1-4|-
CASSQWDRGGNEKLFF
>TRBV11-3|TRBJ2-7|-
CASSLDRDYEQYF
>TRBV23-1|TRBJ1-1|-
CASSPPGQGARNTEAFF
>TRBV6-5|TRBJ1-1|-
CASTQDSLNTEAFF
>TRBV20-1|TRBJ1-1|-
CRGQMNTEAFF
>TRBV28|TRBJ1-1|-
CASRGINTEAFF
>TRBV11-2|TRBJ1-5|-
CASSLVLRDQPQHF
>TRBV5-4|TRBJ2-6|-
CASSGGARGANVLTF
>TRBV27|TRBJ1-4|-
CASSFSGGTEKLFF